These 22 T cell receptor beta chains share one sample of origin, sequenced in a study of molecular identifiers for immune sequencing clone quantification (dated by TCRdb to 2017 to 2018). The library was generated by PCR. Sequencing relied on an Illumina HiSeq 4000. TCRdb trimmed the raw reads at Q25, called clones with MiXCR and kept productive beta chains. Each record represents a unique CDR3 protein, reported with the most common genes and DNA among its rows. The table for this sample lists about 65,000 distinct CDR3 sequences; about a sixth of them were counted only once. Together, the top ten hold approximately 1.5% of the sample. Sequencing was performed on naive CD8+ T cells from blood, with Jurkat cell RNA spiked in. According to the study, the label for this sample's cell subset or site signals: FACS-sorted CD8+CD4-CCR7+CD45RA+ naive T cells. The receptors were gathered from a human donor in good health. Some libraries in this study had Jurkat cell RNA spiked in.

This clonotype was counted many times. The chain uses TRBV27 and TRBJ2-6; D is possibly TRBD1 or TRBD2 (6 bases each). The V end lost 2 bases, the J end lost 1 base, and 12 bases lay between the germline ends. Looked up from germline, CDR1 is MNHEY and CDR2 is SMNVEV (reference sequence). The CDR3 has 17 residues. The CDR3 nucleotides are TGTGCCAGCAGTTTAGGTTGGGGGGCATCTGGGGCCAACGTCCTGACTTTC. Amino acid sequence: CASSLGWGASGANVLTF.

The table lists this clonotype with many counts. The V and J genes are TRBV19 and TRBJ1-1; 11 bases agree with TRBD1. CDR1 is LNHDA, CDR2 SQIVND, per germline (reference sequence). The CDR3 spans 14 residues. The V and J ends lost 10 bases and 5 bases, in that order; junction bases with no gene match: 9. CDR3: CATGQGAYYTEAFF. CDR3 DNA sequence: TGTGCCACCGGACAGGGGGCTTATTATACTGAAGCTTTCTTT.

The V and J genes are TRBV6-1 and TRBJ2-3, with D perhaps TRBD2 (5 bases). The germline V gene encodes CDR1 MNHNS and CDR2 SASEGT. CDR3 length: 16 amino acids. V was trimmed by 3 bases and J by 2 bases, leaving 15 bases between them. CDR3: CASSDGVWGATDTQYF. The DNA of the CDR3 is TGTGCCAGCAGTGATGGGGTGTGGGGAGCCACAGATACGCAGTATTTT.

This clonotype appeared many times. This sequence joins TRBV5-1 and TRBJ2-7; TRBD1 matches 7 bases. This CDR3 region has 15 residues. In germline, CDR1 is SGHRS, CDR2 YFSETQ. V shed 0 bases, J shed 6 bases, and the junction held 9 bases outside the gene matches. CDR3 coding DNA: TGCGCCAGCAGCTTGGCCTTTGGAAGGGGGCTCGAGCAGTACTTC. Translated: CASSLAFGRGLEQYF.

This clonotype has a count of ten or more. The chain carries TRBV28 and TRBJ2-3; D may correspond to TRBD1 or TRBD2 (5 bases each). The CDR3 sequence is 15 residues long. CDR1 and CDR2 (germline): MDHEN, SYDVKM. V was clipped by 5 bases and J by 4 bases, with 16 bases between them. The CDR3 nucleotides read TGTGCCAGCAGTATTGGGACCTCCGGGGCAGATACGCAGTATTTT. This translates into CASSIGTSGADTQYF.

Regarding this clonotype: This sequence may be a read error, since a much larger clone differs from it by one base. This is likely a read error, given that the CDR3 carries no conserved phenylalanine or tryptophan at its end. The CDR3 here is CASTHSWGERGSPLHS. CDR3 DNA: TGTGCCAGCACCCACTCGTGGGGGGAGCGCGGTTCACCCCTCCACTCT. The rearrangement joins TRBV27 to TRBJ1-6, with D maybe TRBD1 (5 bases). CDR3 length equals 16 residues. Per the germline V gene, CDR1 is MNHEY and CDR2 is SMNVEV (reference sequence). The V end lost 7 bases, the J end lost 9 bases, and 22 bases lay between the germline ends.

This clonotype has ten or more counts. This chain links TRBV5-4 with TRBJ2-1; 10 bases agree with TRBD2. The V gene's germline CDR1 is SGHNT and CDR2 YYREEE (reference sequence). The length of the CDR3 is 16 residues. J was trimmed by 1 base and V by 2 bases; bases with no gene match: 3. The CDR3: CASSLSGRGSYNEQFF. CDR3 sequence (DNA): TGTGCCAGCAGCTTAAGCGGGAGGGGGTCCTACAATGAGCAGTTCTTC.

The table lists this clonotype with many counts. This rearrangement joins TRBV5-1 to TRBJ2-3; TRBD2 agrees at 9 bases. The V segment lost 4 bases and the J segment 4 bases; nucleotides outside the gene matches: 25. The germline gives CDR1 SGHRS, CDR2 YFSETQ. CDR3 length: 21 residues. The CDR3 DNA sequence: TGCGCCAGCAGCCACAGCTTCATATCCGACTTACCGGGACTAGCATCAGATACGCAGTATTTT. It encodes CASSHSFISDLPGLASDTQYF.

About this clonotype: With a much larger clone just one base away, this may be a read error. The DNA of the CDR3 is TGTGCCGGCAGCTTGTCGAGGTTCGATGAGCAGTACTTC. This translates into CAGSLSRFDEQYF. This chain connects TRBV5-6 to TRBJ2-7; D unresolved. CDR1 is SGHDT, CDR2 YYEEEE, per germline. The CDR3 covers 13 residues.

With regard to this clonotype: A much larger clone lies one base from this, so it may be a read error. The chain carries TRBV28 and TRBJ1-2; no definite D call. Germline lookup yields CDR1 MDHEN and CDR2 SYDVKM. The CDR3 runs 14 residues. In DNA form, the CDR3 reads TGTGCCAGCAGTTTTAGTGGGGTATACTATGGCTACGCCTTC. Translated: CASSFSGVYYGYAF.

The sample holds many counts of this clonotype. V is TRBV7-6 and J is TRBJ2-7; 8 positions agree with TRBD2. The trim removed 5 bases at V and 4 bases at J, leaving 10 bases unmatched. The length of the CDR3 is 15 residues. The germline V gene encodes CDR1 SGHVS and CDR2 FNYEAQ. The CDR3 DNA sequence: TGTGCCAGCAGCATCATTAGCGGGGAGGGGTACGAGCAGTACTTC. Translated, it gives CASSIISGEGYEQYF.

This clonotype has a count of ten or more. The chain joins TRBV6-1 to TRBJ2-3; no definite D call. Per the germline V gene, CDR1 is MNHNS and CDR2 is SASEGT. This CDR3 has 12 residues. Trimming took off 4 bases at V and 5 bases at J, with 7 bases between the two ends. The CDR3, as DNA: TGTGCCAGCAGTGCTTATAGAGATACGCAGTATTTT. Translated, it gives CASSAYRDTQYF.

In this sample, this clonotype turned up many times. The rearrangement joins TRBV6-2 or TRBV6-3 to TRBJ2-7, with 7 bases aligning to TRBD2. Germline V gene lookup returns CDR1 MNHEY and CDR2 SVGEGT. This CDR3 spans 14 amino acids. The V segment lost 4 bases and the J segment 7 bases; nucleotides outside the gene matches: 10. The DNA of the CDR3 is TGTGCCAGCAGTTTGAGCGGGGACCTTGAAGAGCAGTACTTC. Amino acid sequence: CASSLSGDLEEQYF.

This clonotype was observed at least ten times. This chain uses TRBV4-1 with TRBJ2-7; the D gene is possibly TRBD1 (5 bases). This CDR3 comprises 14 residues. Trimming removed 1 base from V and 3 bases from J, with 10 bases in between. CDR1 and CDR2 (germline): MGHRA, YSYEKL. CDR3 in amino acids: CASSQARQSYEQYF. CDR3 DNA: TGCGCCAGCAGCCAAGCGAGACAGAGCTACGAGCAGTACTTC.

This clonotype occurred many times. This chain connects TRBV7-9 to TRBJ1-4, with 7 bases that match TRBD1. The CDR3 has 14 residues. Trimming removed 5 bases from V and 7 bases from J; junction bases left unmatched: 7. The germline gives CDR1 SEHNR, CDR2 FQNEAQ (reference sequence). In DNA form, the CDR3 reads TGTGCCAGCAGCCACCGGGACAGCCCTGAAAAACTGTTTTTT. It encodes CASSHRDSPEKLFF.

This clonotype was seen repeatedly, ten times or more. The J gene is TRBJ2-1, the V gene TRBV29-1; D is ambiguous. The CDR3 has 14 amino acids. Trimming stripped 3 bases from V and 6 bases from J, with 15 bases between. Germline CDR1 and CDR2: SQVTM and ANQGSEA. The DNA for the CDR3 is TGCAGCGTTGATGAATGGGTGCCGCTCAATGAGCAGTTCTTC. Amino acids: CSVDEWVPLNEQFF.

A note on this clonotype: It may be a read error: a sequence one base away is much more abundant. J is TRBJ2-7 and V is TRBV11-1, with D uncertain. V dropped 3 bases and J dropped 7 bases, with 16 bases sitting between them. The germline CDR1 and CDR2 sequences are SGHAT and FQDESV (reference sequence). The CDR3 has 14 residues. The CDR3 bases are TGTGCCAGCAGCTTTTCTGAGGAGCCCGGGGAGCAGTACTTC. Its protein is CASSFSEEPGEQYF.

CDR3 protein: CASSVSVEGNQPQHF. The CDR3 region has the DNA TGTGCCAGCAGTGTGAGCGTCGAGGGCAATCAGCCCCAGCATTTT. The J gene is TRBJ1-5, the V gene TRBV27; D is undetermined. The CDR3 is made up of 15 amino acids. Germline CDR1 and CDR2: MNHEY and SMNVEV (reference sequence). The ends were cut back, 5 bases at V and 2 bases at J, with 13 bases in the middle.

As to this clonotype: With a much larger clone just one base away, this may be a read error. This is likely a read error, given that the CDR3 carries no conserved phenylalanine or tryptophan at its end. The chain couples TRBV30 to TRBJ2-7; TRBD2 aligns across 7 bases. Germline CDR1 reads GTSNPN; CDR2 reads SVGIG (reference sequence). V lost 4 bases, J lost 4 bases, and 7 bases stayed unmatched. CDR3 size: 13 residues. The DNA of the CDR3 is TGTGCCTGGATATCCCGCGGGAGTTACGAGCAGTACTAC. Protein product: CAWISRGSYEQYY.

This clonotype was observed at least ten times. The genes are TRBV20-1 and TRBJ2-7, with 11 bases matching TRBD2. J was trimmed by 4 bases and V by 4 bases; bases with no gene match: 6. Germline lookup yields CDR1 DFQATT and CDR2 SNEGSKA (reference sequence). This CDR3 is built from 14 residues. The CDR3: CSATRLAGPYEQYF. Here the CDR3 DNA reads TGCAGTGCTACCCGACTAGCGGGACCTTACGAGCAGTACTTC.

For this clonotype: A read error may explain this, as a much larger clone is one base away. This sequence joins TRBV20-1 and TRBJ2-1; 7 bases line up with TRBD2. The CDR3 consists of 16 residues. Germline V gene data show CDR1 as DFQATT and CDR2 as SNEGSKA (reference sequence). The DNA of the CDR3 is TGCAGGGCTAGAGCAGACGGCGGGAGTATCCACAATGAGCAGTTCTTC. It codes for CRARADGGSIHNEQFF.

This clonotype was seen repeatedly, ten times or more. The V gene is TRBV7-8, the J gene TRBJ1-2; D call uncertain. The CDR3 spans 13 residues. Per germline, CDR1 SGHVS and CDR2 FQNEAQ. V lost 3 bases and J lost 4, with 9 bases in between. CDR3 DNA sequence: TGTGCCAGCAGCTTCTCGCGTAGCTATGGCTACACCTTC. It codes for CASSFSRSYGYTF. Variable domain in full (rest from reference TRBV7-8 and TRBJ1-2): GAGVSQSPRYKVAKRGQDVALRCDPISGHVSLFWYQQALGQGPEFLTYFQNEAQLDKSGLPSDRFFAERPEGSVSTLKIQRTQQEDSAVYLCASSFSRSYGYTFGSGTRLTVV.